The T cell receptor beta chain under discussion was sequenced for a study of blood T cell repertoires in COVID-19. Looking at the study overall: There were acute and convalescent COVID-19 samples, and they came from the United States, Italy and Spain.

The CDR3 has 13 residues. Trimming removed 6 bases at V and 10 bases at J, with 16 bases between. From germline, CDR1 is GTSNPN and CDR2 SVGIG (reference sequence). Followed longitudinally, the Seattle patients had been enrolled during active infection. Authors' analysis steps: Estimated nucleated cell counts came from reference gene primer amplification. Using immunoSEQ multiplex PCR, the repertoire was profiled, and TCRdb retains in-frame clones only, with some absent. The V and J calls and the clone size are those of that table, but D and trimming were determined from the DNA. Here the sample spans 70,000 to 100,000 clones, around 85% being singletons.

Sequencing used peripheral blood. This chain connects TRBV30 to TRBJ1-6; D is ambiguous. This TCR derives from a woman aged 60-75 years with COVID-19, enrolled during active disease. The chain's CDR3 is CACDTITQSPLHF. The CDR3 DNA sequence: TGTGCCTGTGACACGATCACCCAATCACCCCTCCACTTT.